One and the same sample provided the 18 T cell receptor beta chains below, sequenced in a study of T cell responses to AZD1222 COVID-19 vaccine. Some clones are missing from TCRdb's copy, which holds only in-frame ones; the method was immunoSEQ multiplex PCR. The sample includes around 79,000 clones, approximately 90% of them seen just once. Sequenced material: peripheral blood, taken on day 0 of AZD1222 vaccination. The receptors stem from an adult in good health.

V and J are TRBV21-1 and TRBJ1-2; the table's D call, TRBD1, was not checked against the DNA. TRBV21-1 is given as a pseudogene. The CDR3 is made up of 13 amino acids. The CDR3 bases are TGTGCCAACGTACACAGGGGAAACTATGGCTACACCTTC. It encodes CANVHRGNYGYTF.

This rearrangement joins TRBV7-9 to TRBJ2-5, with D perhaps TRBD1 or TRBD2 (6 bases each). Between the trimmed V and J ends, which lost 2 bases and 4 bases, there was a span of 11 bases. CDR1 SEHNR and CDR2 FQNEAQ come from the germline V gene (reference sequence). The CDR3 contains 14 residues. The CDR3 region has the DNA TGTGCCAGCAGCTTAAGCAGGGGAGGAGAGACCCAGTACTTC. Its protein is CASSLSRGGETQYF. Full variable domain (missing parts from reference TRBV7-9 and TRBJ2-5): DTGVSQNPRHKITKRGQNVTFRCDPISEHNRLYWYRQTLGQGPEFLTYFQNEAQLEKSRLLSDRFSAERPKGSFSTLEIQRTEQGDSAMYLCASSLSRGGETQYFGPGTRLLVL.

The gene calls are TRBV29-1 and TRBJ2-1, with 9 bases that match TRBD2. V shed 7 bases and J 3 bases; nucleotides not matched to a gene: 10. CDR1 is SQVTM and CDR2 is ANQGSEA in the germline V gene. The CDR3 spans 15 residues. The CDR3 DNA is TGCAGCGCCTATGGGGGGACTAGCAGCTACAATGAGCAGTTCTTC. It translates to CSAYGGTSSYNEQFF.

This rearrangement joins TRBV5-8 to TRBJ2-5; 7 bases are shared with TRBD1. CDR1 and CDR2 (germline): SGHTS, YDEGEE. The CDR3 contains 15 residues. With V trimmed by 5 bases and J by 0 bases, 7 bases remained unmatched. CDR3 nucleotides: TGTGCCAGCAGTAAAAACAGGGGATACCAAGAGACCCAGTACTTC. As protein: CASSKNRGYQETQYF. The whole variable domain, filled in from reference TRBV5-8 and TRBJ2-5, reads EAGVTQSPTHLIKTRGQQATLRCSPISGHTSVYWYQQALGLGLQFLLWYDEGEERNRGNFPPRFSGRQFPNYSSELNVNALELEDSALYLCASSKNRGYQETQYFGPGTRLLVL.

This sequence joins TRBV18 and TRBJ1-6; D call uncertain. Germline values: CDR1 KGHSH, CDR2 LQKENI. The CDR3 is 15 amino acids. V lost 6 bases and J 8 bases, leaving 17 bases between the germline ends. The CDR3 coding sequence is TGTGCCAGCTCCCTCCGGGCCACCGACGATTCACCCCTCCACTTT. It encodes CASSLRATDDSPLHF. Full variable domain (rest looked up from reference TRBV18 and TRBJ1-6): NAGVMQNPRHLVRRRGQEARLRCSPMKGHSHVYWYRQLPEEGLKFMVYLQKENIIDESGMPKERFSAEFPKEGPSILRIQQVVRGDSAAYFCASSLRATDDSPLHFGNGTRLTVT.

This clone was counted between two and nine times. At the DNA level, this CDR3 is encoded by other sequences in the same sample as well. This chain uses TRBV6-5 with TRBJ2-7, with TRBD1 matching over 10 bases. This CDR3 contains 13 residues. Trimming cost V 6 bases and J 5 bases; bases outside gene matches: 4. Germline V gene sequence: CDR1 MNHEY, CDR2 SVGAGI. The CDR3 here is CASSRDRGHEQYF. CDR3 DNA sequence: TGTGCCAGCAGCCGGGACAGGGGACACGAGCAGTACTTC.

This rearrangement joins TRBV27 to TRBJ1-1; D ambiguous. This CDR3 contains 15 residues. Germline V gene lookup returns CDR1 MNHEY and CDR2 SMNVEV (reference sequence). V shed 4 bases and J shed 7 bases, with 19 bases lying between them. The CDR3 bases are TGTGCCAGCAGTTCGACCTCGGGGAGCCCAAGTGAAGCTTTCTTT. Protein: CASSSTSGSPSEAFF.

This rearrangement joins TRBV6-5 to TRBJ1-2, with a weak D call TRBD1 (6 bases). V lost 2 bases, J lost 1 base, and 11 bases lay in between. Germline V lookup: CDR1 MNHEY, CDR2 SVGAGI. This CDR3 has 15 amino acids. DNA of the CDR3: TGTGCCAGCAGTTACCGGACAGCGATTAACTATGGCTACACCTTC. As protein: CASSYRTAINYGYTF.

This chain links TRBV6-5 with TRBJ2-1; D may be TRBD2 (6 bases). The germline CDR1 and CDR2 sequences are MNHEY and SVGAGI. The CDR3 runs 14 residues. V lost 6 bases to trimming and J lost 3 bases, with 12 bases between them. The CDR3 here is CASSPGLNYNEQFF. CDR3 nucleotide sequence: TGTGCCAGCAGCCCGGGACTTAACTACAATGAGCAGTTCTTC.

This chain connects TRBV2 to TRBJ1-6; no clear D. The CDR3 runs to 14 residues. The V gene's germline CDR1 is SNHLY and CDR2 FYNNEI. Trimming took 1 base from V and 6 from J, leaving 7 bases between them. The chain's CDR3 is CASSEGASNSPLHF. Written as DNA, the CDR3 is TGTGCCAGCAGTGAAGGCGCCTCTAATTCACCCCTCCACTTT.

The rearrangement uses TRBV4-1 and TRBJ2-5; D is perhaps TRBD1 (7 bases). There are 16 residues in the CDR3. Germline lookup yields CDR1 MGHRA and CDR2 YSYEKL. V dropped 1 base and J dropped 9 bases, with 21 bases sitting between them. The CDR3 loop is CASSQVPGQAGGSQYF. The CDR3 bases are TGCGCCAGCAGCCAAGTTCCTGGACAGGCAGGAGGGTCCCAGTACTTC.

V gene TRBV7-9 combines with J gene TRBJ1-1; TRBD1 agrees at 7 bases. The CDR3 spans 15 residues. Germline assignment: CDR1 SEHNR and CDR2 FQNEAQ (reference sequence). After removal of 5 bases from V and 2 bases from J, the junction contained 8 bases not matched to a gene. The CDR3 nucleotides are TGTGCCAGCAGCCGACGCGGGACAGCCAACACTGAAGCTTTCTTT. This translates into CASSRRGTANTEAFF.

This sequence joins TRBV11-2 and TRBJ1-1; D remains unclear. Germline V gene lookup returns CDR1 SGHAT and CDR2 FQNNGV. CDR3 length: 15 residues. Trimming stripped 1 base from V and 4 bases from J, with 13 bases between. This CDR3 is CASSLVTGLTTEAFF. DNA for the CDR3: TGTGCCAGCAGCTTAGTTACGGGCCTGACCACTGAAGCTTTCTTT.

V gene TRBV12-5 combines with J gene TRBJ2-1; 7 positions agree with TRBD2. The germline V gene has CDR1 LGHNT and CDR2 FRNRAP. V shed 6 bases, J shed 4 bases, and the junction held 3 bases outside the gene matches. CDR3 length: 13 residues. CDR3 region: CASGTREYNEQFF. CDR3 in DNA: TGTGCTAGTGGCACGCGGGAGTACAATGAGCAGTTCTTC.

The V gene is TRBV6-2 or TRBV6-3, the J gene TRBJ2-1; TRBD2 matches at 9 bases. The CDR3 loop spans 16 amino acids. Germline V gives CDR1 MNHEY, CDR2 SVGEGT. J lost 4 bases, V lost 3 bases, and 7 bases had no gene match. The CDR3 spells CASSYYRLAGYNEQFF. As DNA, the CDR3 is TGTGCCAGCAGTTATTATCGGCTAGCGGGATACAATGAGCAGTTCTTC.

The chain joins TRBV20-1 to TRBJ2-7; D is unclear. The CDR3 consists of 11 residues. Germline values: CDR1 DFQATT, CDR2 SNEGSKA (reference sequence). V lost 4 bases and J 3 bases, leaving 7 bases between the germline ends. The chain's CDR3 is CSATSLYEQYF. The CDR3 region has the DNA TGCAGTGCTACTAGTCTCTACGAGCAGTACTTC.

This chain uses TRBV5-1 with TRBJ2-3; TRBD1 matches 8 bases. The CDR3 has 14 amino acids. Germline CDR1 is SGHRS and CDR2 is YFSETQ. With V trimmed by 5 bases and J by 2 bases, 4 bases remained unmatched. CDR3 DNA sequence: TGCGCCAGCAGAGGGACAGGCTACACAGATACGCAGTATTTT. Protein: CASRGTGYTDTQYF.

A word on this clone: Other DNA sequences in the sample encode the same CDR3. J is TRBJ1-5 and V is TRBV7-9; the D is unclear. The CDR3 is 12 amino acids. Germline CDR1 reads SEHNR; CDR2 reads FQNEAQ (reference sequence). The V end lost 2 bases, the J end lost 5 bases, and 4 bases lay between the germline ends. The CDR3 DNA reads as TGTGCCAGCAGCTTAAACGATCAGCCCCAGCATTTT. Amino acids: CASSLNDQPQHF.